This T cell receptor beta chain was captured by sequencing in a study of identical twins. Each cDNA held unique molecular identifiers, and template switching gave it a universal primer site. TCRdb passed the 5' RACE reads through MiXCR, listing each CDR3 protein once. The data contain about 340,000 distinct CDR3 sequences, about 9% of them seen just once; the ten biggest clones take up 8% to 9.5%. V lost 2 bases and J lost 7, with 9 bases in between. This CDR3 has 14 amino acids. Germline-derived CDR1 and CDR2 are MGHDK and SYGVNS. This clonotype was detected a few times. Antigen: not known. Findings and limits, study-wide: Beta out-of-frame sequences showed weaker excess sharing between twins. The analysis was cross-sectional rather than longitudinal within donors. While abundant cord blood beta clonotypes carried fewer insertions, memory repertoires showed no such pattern.

The source of this sequence is a woman between 50 and 59 years old in good health. The chain joins TRBV25-1 to TRBJ1-6; D is uncertain. Sequencing used naive T cells sorted from blood. DNA of the CDR3: TGTGCCAGCAGTGAAATGCCAAGGAATTCACCCCTCCACTTT. Translating gives CASSEMPRNSPLHF. The full variable domain, in which reference TRBV25-1 and TRBJ1-6 provide the parts outside the CDR3, is EADIYQTPRYLVIGTGKKITLECSQTMGHDKMYWYQQDPGMELHLIHYSYGVNSTEKGDLSSESTVSRIRTEHFPLTLESARPSHTSQYLCASSEMPRNSPLHFGNGTRLTVT.